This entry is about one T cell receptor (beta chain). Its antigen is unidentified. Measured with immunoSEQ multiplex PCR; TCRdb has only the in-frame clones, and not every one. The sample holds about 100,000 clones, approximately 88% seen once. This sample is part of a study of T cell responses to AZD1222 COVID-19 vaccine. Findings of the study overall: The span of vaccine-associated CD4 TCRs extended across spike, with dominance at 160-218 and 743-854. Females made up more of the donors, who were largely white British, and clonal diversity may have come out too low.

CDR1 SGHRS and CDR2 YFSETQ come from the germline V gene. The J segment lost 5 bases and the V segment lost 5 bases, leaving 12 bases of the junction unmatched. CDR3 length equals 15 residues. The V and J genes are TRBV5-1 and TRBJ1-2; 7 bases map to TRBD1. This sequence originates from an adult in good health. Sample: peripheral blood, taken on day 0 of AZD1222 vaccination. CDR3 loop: CASRGRQGELYGYTF. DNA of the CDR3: TGCGCCAGCAGGGGCCGACAGGGAGAATTATATGGCTACACCTTC.